These 15 T cell receptor beta chains were all obtained from the same sample, sequenced in a study of CD8 T cells in Susac syndrome. The RNA input was roughly 0.5 to 1 ug, and it was reverse transcribed with random hexamers. TCRdb reprocessed the immunoSEQ multiplex PCR reads via MiXCR and lists one record per CDR3 protein. The top ten hold around 0.4% of the sample, which has 85,000 to 120,000 distinct CDR3 sequences, roughly 94% seen once. Material: CD8+ T cells from PBMCs. The receptors were sampled from a human donor with Susac syndrome.

The rearrangement joins TRBV12-3 or TRBV12-4 to TRBJ2-1; 8 nucleotides agree with TRBD2. This CDR3 spans 14 amino acids. V shed 8 bases, J shed 3 bases, and the junction held 6 bases outside the gene matches. In DNA, the CDR3 is TGTGCCAGCGGGAGCGGGGGAAGCTACAATGAGCAGTTCTTC. Translating gives CASGSGGSYNEQFF.

This CDR3 reads CASSHEPGQGEKSPLHF. The CDR3 nucleotides are TGCGCCAGCAGCCACGAACCGGGACAGGGTGAGAAGTCACCCCTCCACTTT. The chain combines TRBV4-1 with TRBJ1-6; TRBD1 aligns across 9 bases. Looked up from germline, CDR1 is MGHRA and CDR2 is YSYEKL. V shed 3 bases and J 10 bases; nucleotides not matched to a gene: 13. The CDR3 has 17 residues.

V and J are TRBV9 and TRBJ2-7; 10 bases line up with TRBD1. CDR1 and CDR2 from the germline V gene are SGDLS and YYNGEE. This CDR3 has 15 residues. V dropped 0 bases and J dropped 6; count of bases not matched to a gene: 6. CDR3 sequence: CASSVGGTGAAEQYF. DNA for the CDR3: TGTGCCAGCAGCGTAGGCGGGACAGGGGCGGCCGAGCAGTACTTC.

The V and J genes are TRBV9 and TRBJ2-6; 11 bases are a match to TRBD1. The CDR3 spans 19 residues. V lost 0 bases to trimming and J lost 0 bases; unmatched junction nucleotides: 5. The germline CDR1 and CDR2 sequences are SGDLS and YYNGEE. CDR3 coding DNA: TGTGCCAGCAGCGTAGTAAAGGGACAGGGGGTCTCTGGGGCCAACGTCCTGACTTTC. As protein: CASSVVKGQGVSGANVLTF.

The V call is TRBV7-9, the J call TRBJ1-2; D is possibly TRBD1 (6 bases). The CDR3 runs to 16 residues. V lost 4 bases, J lost 3 bases, and 18 bases lay in between. From germline, CDR1 is SEHNR and CDR2 FQNEAQ (reference sequence). The CDR3 sequence is CASSSTTDRGHYGYTF. For the CDR3, the DNA is TGTGCCAGCAGCTCCACAACGGACAGAGGCCACTATGGCTACACCTTC.

The rearrangement uses TRBV20-1 and TRBJ1-2; a weak D match, TRBD1 (5 bases). Trimming pared 5 bases from V and 7 bases from J, leaving 14 bases between. CDR3 length equals 12 residues. The germline CDR1 and CDR2 sequences are DFQATT and SNEGSKA (reference sequence). Here the CDR3 DNA reads TGCAGTGCTTCCGGTCAGGGTAGTGGCTACACCTTC. This sequence encodes CSASGQGSGYTF.

The chain employs TRBV12-5 and TRBJ2-7; D uncertain. V gave up 1 base and J gave up 7 bases, with 5 bases separating them. This CDR3 region has 11 residues. CDR1 is LGHNT and CDR2 is FRNRAP in the germline V gene. The CDR3 sequence: CASGLGPEQYF. The CDR3 DNA is TGTGCTAGTGGTTTGGGGCCGGAGCAGTACTTC.

The chain uses TRBV27 and TRBJ2-1; 11 nucleotides agree with TRBD1. Germline CDR1 reads MNHEY; CDR2 reads SMNVEV (reference sequence). CDR3 length: 15 amino acids. After removal of 7 bases from V and 3 bases from J, the junction contained 5 bases not matched to a gene. DNA for the CDR3: TGTGCCAGCACCCCGGGACAGGGGGGCTACAATGAGCAGTTCTTC. It encodes CASTPGQGGYNEQFF.

CDR3 sequence (DNA): TGTGCCAGCAGCCAGGACAGTGAGGAGTTTTTT. Translated: CASSQDSEEFF. V gene TRBV5-5 combines with J gene TRBJ1-4, with D possibly matching TRBD1 (6 bases). Germline CDR1 and CDR2: SGHKS and YYEKEE (reference sequence). With 4 bases removed from V and 16 bases from J, the gap between germline ends came to 14 bases. This CDR3 has 11 residues.

The chain combines TRBV13 with TRBJ1-1; weak D call: TRBD1 (5 bases). The CDR3 consists of 16 residues. Trimming shortened V by 4 bases and J by 0 bases, and 15 bases separated the two germline ends. Germline-derived CDR1 and CDR2 are PRHDT and FYEKMQ (reference sequence). CDR3 loop: CASSSPGGRMNTEAFF. CDR3 nucleotide sequence: TGTGCCAGCAGCTCACCGGGGGGGAGGATGAACACTGAAGCTTTCTTT.

The rearrangement uses TRBV6-2 or TRBV6-3 and TRBJ2-7; D possibly corresponds to TRBD1 (6 bases). The ends were cut back, 2 bases at V and 3 bases at J, with 8 bases in the middle. From germline, CDR1 is MNHEY and CDR2 SVGEGT. There are 13 residues in the CDR3. The CDR3 nucleotides read TGTGCCAGCAGTTACGGACAGTACTACGAGCAGTACTTC. Its protein is CASSYGQYYEQYF.

The chain couples TRBV7-3 to TRBJ2-5; 9 bases fit TRBD2. This CDR3 comprises 15 residues. Germline V gene sequence: CDR1 SGHTA, CDR2 FQGTGA. Trimming took 2 bases from V and 1 from J; bases not matched to a gene: 2. Here the CDR3 DNA reads TGTGCCAGCAGCTTAGGCGGGGGGGCCCAAGAGACCCAGTACTTC. It yields the protein CASSLGGGAQETQYF.

This rearrangement joins TRBV7-9 to TRBJ2-2; D is undetermined. The germline V gene encodes CDR1 SEHNR and CDR2 FQNEAQ (reference sequence). The germline V and J ends were trimmed by 2 bases and 5 bases, with 12 bases remaining between them. The CDR3 has 15 residues. The CDR3 protein is CASSLREQHTGELFF. CDR3 bases: TGTGCCAGCAGCTTACGCGAGCAGCATACCGGGGAGCTGTTTTTT.

CDR3 bases: TGTGCCAGCATTACACTAGCGAGCCAAGAGACCCAGTACTTC. It yields the protein CASITLASQETQYF. This chain uses TRBV6-1 with TRBJ2-5; 7 nucleotides agree with TRBD2. The CDR3 is 14 residues long. V gave up 7 bases and J gave up 1 base; unmatched junction bases: 6. Germline V lookup: CDR1 MNHNS, CDR2 SASEGT.

The V call is TRBV12-3 or TRBV12-4, the J call TRBJ1-5; no firm D call. This CDR3 has 13 amino acids. Between the trimmed V and J ends, which lost 7 bases and 6 bases, there was a span of 13 bases. CDR3 sequence: CASTLSPAQPQHF. The CDR3 nucleotides are TGTGCCAGCACCCTGAGTCCGGCTCAGCCCCAGCATTTT.